The 31 T cell receptor beta chains below were found in one sample sequenced in a study of blood T cell repertoires in COVID-19. TCRdb's copy holds only in-frame clones and misses some; the assay was immunoSEQ multiplex PCR. Here the sample spans about 74,000 clones, under 95% being singletons. The sequencing input was peripheral blood. The receptors were gathered from a man aged 45-65 years with acute or convalescent COVID-19.

This clone was picked up a small number of times. The chain combines TRBV5-4 with TRBJ1-1; tentative D call: TRBD1 (6 bases). V shed 0 bases and J shed 10 bases, with 10 bases lying between them. This CDR3 spans 12 amino acids. Germline V gene data show CDR1 as SGHNT and CDR2 as YYREEE (reference sequence). The CDR3 region has the DNA TGTGCCAGCAGCTTGGGACAGGCTGGAGCTTTCTTT. The encoded protein is CASSLGQAGAFF.

The chain employs TRBV4-1 and TRBJ2-2, with a possible D match to TRBD1 (5 bases). Trimming removed 5 bases at V and 4 bases at J, with 11 bases between. Germline V gene lookup returns CDR1 MGHRA and CDR2 YSYEKL. The CDR3 totals 14 residues. The CDR3 region is CASSTPTGTGELFF. CDR3 in DNA: TGCGCCAGCAGCACCCCCACAGGCACCGGGGAGCTGTTTTTT.

The chain combines TRBV9 with TRBJ1-3; 8 nucleotides align to TRBD1. This CDR3 spans 15 amino acids. Germline CDR1 SGDLS, CDR2 YYNGEE. Losses at the gene ends were 4 bases for V and 5 bases for J; bases not matched to a gene: 8. CDR3: CASSPDQGARNTIYF. CDR3 nucleotide sequence: TGTGCCAGCAGCCCGGACCAGGGGGCACGAAACACCATATATTTT.

This chain links TRBV19 with TRBJ2-7, with 7 bases fitting TRBD2. V dropped 4 bases and J dropped 0; count of bases not matched to a gene: 3. The germline V gene encodes CDR1 LNHDA and CDR2 SQIVND (reference sequence). This CDR3 is built from 14 residues. The CDR3 is CASSKGGSSYEQYF. CDR3 sequence (DNA): TGTGCCAGTAGTAAGGGCGGGAGCTCCTACGAGCAGTACTTC.

The chain couples TRBV5-1 to TRBJ2-2; 7 bases align to TRBD2. V was clipped by 5 bases and J by 4 bases; unmatched bases: 11. The CDR3 length is 16 residues. The germline gives CDR1 SGHRS, CDR2 YFSETQ. The CDR3 coding sequence is TGCGCCAGCAGTTTCCGGGCGGGAGAGGGCACCGGGGAGCTGTTTTTT. Translating it yields CASSFRAGEGTGELFF.

This chain joins TRBV7-6 and TRBJ2-1, with D possibly matching TRBD1 (5 bases). The V and J ends lost 2 bases and 2 bases respectively, with 10 bases between them. Germline loops: CDR1 SGHVS, CDR2 FNYEAQ. This CDR3 is built from 15 residues. CDR3 loop: CASSLQDTPYNEQFF. In nucleotides, the CDR3 is TGTGCCAGCAGCTTACAGGACACACCCTACAATGAGCAGTTCTTC.

The chain employs TRBV4-1 and TRBJ2-5; possibly TRBD2 for D (5 bases). V lost 5 bases and J lost 7, with 23 bases in between. The CDR3 extends over 16 amino acids. Germline V gives CDR1 MGHRA, CDR2 YSYEKL. The DNA for the CDR3 is TGCGCCAGCAGCTCTGTTGGAGGAGCCATGGTCGGGACCCAGTACTTC. Translated, it gives CASSSVGGAMVGTQYF.

The chain's CDR3 is CASSLAGNNEQFF. The CDR3 nucleotides read TGTGCCAGCAGCTTAGCTGGCAACAATGAGCAGTTCTTC. The gene calls are TRBV7-9 and TRBJ2-1, with unresolved D. CDR1 is SEHNR and CDR2 is FQNEAQ in the germline V gene (reference sequence). The V end was cut by 0 bases, the J end by 5 bases, with 5 bases between. CDR3 length equals 13 residues.

J is TRBJ1-2 and V is TRBV6-6, with 10 bases fitting TRBD1. J lost 7 bases, V lost 6 bases, and 2 bases had no gene match. Per germline, CDR1 MNHNY and CDR2 SVGAGI (reference sequence). The CDR3 contains 12 residues. The DNA for the CDR3 is TGTGCCAGCAGCAGGACAGGGGGTGGCTACACCTTC. Translating it yields CASSRTGGGYTF.

This chain joins TRBV6-6 and TRBJ2-1, with 9 bases matching TRBD1. This CDR3 has 16 amino acids. Germline CDR1 reads MNHNY; CDR2 reads SVGAGI (reference sequence). The V and J ends lost 4 bases and 4 bases, in that order; junction bases with no gene match: 8. DNA of the CDR3: TGTGCCAGCAGTTCCCCGCCGGGACAGGGTTACAATGAGCAGTTCTTC. Amino acids: CASSSPPGQGYNEQFF.

This chain connects TRBV28 to TRBJ1-2; D unclear. The CDR3 extends over 13 amino acids. The germline CDR1 and CDR2 sequences are MDHEN and SYDVKM. V lost 6 bases and J lost 4, with 12 bases in between. For the CDR3, the DNA is TGTGCCAGCAGCCTTACAGTAGTCTATGGCTACACCTTC. Protein product: CASSLTVVYGYTF.

CDR3 loop: CASSLGQLYGYTF. CDR3 coding DNA: TGTGCCAGCAGCTTGGGACAGCTCTATGGCTACACCTTC. This sequence joins TRBV5-8 and TRBJ1-2; a weak D match, TRBD1 (5 bases). The CDR3 has 13 amino acids. Trimming stripped 0 bases from V and 4 bases from J, with 7 bases between. The germline V gene encodes CDR1 SGHTS and CDR2 YDEGEE.

The genes are TRBV28 and TRBJ2-3, with D unresolved. The V gene's germline CDR1 is MDHEN and CDR2 SYDVKM. Trimming took 5 bases from V and 4 from J, leaving 10 bases between them. The CDR3 sequence is 13 residues long. CDR3 DNA sequence: TGTGCCAGCAGTCCCCCCCTTCCAGATACGCAGTATTTT. Its translation is CASSPPLPDTQYF. Full variable domain (outside the CDR3, taken from reference TRBV28 and TRBJ2-3): DVKVTQSSRYLVKRTGEKVFLECVQDMDHENMFWYRQDPGLGLRLIYFSYDVKMKEKGDIPEGYSVSREKKERFSLILESASTNQTSMYLCASSPPLPDTQYFGPGTRLTVL.

The chain recombines TRBV10-2 with TRBJ2-2; TRBD2 agrees at 9 bases. The CDR3 sequence is 16 residues long. Losses at the gene ends were 4 bases for V and 6 bases for J; bases not matched to a gene: 9. Germline CDR1 and CDR2: WSHSY and SAAADI. The CDR3 here is CASSVLAGEFAGELFF. CDR3 bases: TGCGCCAGCAGTGTCTTAGCGGGAGAATTTGCCGGGGAGCTGTTTTTT.

The rearrangement joins TRBV4-3 to TRBJ2-1; 11 bases match TRBD2. This CDR3 region has 20 residues. Germline CDR1 LGHNA, CDR2 YSLEER. With 0 bases clipped from V and 7 bases from J, the junction kept 17 bases outside the gene matches. CDR3 loop: CASSQEMALAGATAGNEQFF. The DNA for the CDR3 is TGCGCCAGCAGCCAAGAAATGGCACTAGCGGGGGCTACCGCGGGGAATGAGCAGTTCTTC.

The sample holds one count of this clone. The V call is TRBV15, the J call TRBJ2-1, with TRBD2 matching 9 bases. CDR3 length equals 17 residues. Unmatched junction bases numbered 8, after V lost 0 bases and J lost 5 bases. The V gene's germline CDR1 is LNHNV and CDR2 YYDKDF (reference sequence). As DNA, the CDR3 is TGTGCCACCAGCAGAGAGGCCTGGCGGGGGGGGGACAATGAGCAGTTCTTC. This translates into CATSREAWRGGDNEQFF.

The J gene is TRBJ2-2, the V gene TRBV28; no definite D call. The CDR3 covers 12 residues. Deletions cut 6 bases from V and 9 bases from J, with 11 bases between. Germline CDR1 and CDR2: MDHEN and SYDVKM. DNA for the CDR3: TGTGCCAGCAGCCTGGTCAGGAGGGAGCTGTTTTTT. The encoded protein is CASSLVRRELFF.

CDR3 DNA: TGTGCCAGCAGTTTTTATCCCGCAGGGAACTACTATGGCTACACCTTC. Encoded protein: CASSFYPAGNYYGYTF. V usage is TRBV28 and J usage is TRBJ1-2, with a weak D call TRBD1 (5 bases). V lost 3 bases to trimming and J lost 3 bases, with 17 bases between them. Germline loops: CDR1 MDHEN, CDR2 SYDVKM. This CDR3 spans 16 amino acids.

The V and J genes are TRBV7-9 and TRBJ1-1, with D possibly TRBD1 on 5 matching bases. Germline CDR1 and CDR2: SEHNR and FQNEAQ (reference sequence). This CDR3 region has 16 residues. V was trimmed by 5 bases and J by 4 bases, leaving 20 bases between them. The CDR3 sequence is CASSTEGQGRGTEAFF. The CDR3 DNA reads as TGTGCCAGCAGCACTGAAGGGCAGGGTCGCGGCACTGAAGCTTTCTTT.

This chain links TRBV27 with TRBJ2-1; 14 bases are shared with TRBD2. CDR1 is MNHEY and CDR2 is SMNVEV in the germline V gene (reference sequence). The CDR3 runs 19 residues. J was trimmed by 0 bases and V by 3 bases; bases with no gene match: 7. In DNA form, the CDR3 reads TGTGCCAGCAGTTTTCTGACTAGCGGGAGGGAGAGCTCCTACAATGAGCAGTTCTTC. Residues: CASSFLTSGRESSYNEQFF.

V usage is TRBV7-9 and J usage is TRBJ1-2, with 7 bases identical to TRBD1. Germline CDR1 and CDR2: SEHNR and FQNEAQ (reference sequence). CDR3 length: 15 amino acids. V gave up 5 bases and J gave up 4 bases; unmatched junction bases: 10. As DNA, the CDR3 is TGTGCCAGCAGCCCCCCCGGACAGGCAATCTATGGCTACACCTTC. Translation: CASSPPGQAIYGYTF. Based on the CDR3 plus reference TRBV7-9 and TRBJ1-2, the full variable domain is DTGVSQNPRHKITKRGQNVTFRCDPISEHNRLYWYRQTLGQGPEFLTYFQNEAQLEKSRLLSDRFSAERPKGSFSTLEIQRTEQGDSAMYLCASSPPGQAIYGYTFGSGTRLTVV.

This clone has just one count. The V and J genes are TRBV29-1 and TRBJ2-3; tentatively, D is TRBD1 (6 bases). Germline V gene lookup returns CDR1 SQVTM and CDR2 ANQGSEA. The CDR3 runs 14 residues. V lost 0 bases and J 1 base, leaving 8 bases between the germline ends. CDR3 loop: CSVEEGGRTDTQYF. Here the CDR3 DNA reads TGCAGCGTTGAAGAAGGGGGACGCACAGATACGCAGTATTTT.

In this sample, this clone turned up once. V is TRBV27 and J is TRBJ1-5, with D possibly TRBD1 on 5 matching bases. Germline CDR1 reads MNHEY; CDR2 reads SMNVEV (reference sequence). The CDR3 loop spans 16 amino acids. V was clipped by 7 bases and J by 0 bases, with 16 bases between them. CDR3 loop: CASIPLGEFSNQPQHF. CDR3 nucleotides: TGTGCCAGCATCCCCCTAGGGGAATTTAGCAATCAGCCCCAGCATTTT.

The V call is TRBV4-2, the J call TRBJ1-5, with unresolved D. The V gene's germline CDR1 is LGHNA and CDR2 YNFKEQ. V lost 1 base to trimming and J lost 7 bases, with 8 bases between them. The CDR3 extends over 13 amino acids. The CDR3: CASSQARRQPQHF. In DNA, the CDR3 is TGTGCCAGCAGCCAAGCTAGAAGACAGCCCCAGCATTTT.

The chain uses TRBV30 and TRBJ1-5; a possible D gene is TRBD1 (6 bases). This CDR3 has 15 amino acids. Trimming removed 0 bases from V and 6 bases from J, with 15 bases in between. CDR1 is GTSNPN and CDR2 is SVGIG in the germline V gene (reference sequence). DNA of the CDR3: TGTGCCTGGAGTGTATCGACAGGTGGGGGTCAGCCCCAGCATTTT. It specifies CAWSVSTGGGQPQHF.

The V gene is TRBV3-1 (or the pseudogene TRBV3-2), the J gene TRBJ2-1, with TRBD2 matching 12 bases. Looked up from germline, CDR1 is LGHDT and CDR2 is YNNKEL (reference sequence). The CDR3 contains 14 residues. With V trimmed by 8 bases and J by 4 bases, 3 bases remained unmatched. The CDR3 DNA sequence: TGTGCCAGCGGGGGACTAGCGGGTTACAATGAGCAGTTCTTC. Translating gives CASGGLAGYNEQFF.

The rearrangement uses TRBV5-1 and TRBJ1-3, with TRBD1 matching over 7 bases. Trimming cost V 4 bases and J 0 bases; bases outside gene matches: 7. Germline V gives CDR1 SGHRS, CDR2 YFSETQ. CDR3 length: 16 residues. The CDR3, as DNA: TGCGCCAGCAGCATAGGACAGGCGCGCTCTGGAAACACCATATATTTT. As protein: CASSIGQARSGNTIYF.

The chain carries TRBV7-9 and TRBJ1-6; 7 bases are shared with TRBD1. This CDR3 contains 15 residues. The V gene's germline CDR1 is SEHNR and CDR2 FQNEAQ (reference sequence). J gave up 7 bases and V 1 base, and 4 bases lay outside the gene matches. For the CDR3, the DNA is TGTGCCAGCAGCTTAGGGGTAGGGGGCAATTCACCCCTCCACTTT. Amino acids: CASSLGVGGNSPLHF.

The V call is TRBV6-2 or TRBV6-3, the J call TRBJ2-5, with D possibly TRBD2 on 5 matching bases. The CDR3 covers 16 residues. Germline-derived CDR1 and CDR2 are MNHEY and SVGEGT. Trimming pared 4 bases from V and 0 bases from J, leaving 15 bases between. CDR3 sequence: CASSFFPPGDQETQYF. In DNA, the CDR3 is TGTGCCAGCAGTTTTTTTCCCCCCGGGGACCAAGAGACCCAGTACTTC.

This sequence joins TRBV19 and TRBJ2-6; the D gene is possibly TRBD2 (7 bases). Trimming shortened V by 4 bases and J by 4 bases, and 17 bases separated the two germline ends. Germline V gene lookup returns CDR1 LNHDA and CDR2 SQIVND (reference sequence). The CDR3 covers 17 residues. The CDR3 DNA reads TGTGCCAGTAGTAGTCAACTGGCGGGGGCCGGGGCCAACGTCCTGACTTTC. Protein: CASSSQLAGAGANVLTF.

The V call is TRBV10-3, the J call TRBJ2-1; D possibly corresponds to TRBD1 (6 bases). V was pared by 4 bases and J by 8 bases, with 12 bases between. The CDR3 covers 13 residues. Germline assignment: CDR1 ENHRY and CDR2 SYGVKD. The CDR3 nucleotides read TGTGCCATCAGTGGGACAGTTACTCATGAGCAGTTCTTC. It yields the protein CAISGTVTHEQFF.